This T cell receptor (beta chain) was captured in a study of cytomegalovirus exposure and HLA in healthy donors. Study conclusions and caveats: The study listed roughly 160 cytomegalovirus-associated TCR beta chains. Under in vitro conditions, a few CMV-associated chains were confirmed as specific for CMV antigens. In the 130 or so validation repertoires, 85% to 95% of cluster scores exceeded 0, per a later analysis.

To note about this clone: The antigen is unknown.

Trimming cost V 4 bases and J 2 bases; bases outside gene matches: 3. Looked up from germline, CDR1 is SGHNT and CDR2 is YYREEE (reference sequence). This CDR3 comprises 14 residues. Sequencing used immunoSEQ multiplex PCR; TCRdb keeps in-frame clones, though not all of them. The data contain approximately 120,000 clones, around 90% of them seen just once; the ten biggest clones take up approximately 2%. The sequenced sample was PBMCs. The genes are TRBV5-4 and TRBJ2-3; 8 bases agree with TRBD2. The clonotype comes from a woman between 18 and 29 years old in good health and CMV-seronegative. DNA for the CDR3: TGTGCCAGCAGCCAGCGGGGGAACACAGATACGCAGTATTTT. Translated, it gives CASSQRGNTDTQYF.